This note documents a single T cell receptor (beta chain) sequence. Its cognate antigen is unknown. One junction end does not reproduce the germline sequence, and a read error may be involved. These data belong to a study of shared clonotypes between healthy human individuals. Points from the study as a whole: Represented genetic and exposure-history diversity was restricted by having few donors.

The data were produced by immunoSEQ multiplex PCR, yet TCRdb's version contains in-frame clones alone and is incomplete. The sample includes roughly 850,000 clones, about 96% seen only once; the top ten take about 0.25%. This CDR3 contains 19 residues. Germline V gene data show CDR1 as SGHAT and CDR2 as FQNNGV. Terminally differentiated effector memory CD45RA+ cells were excluded from the naive CD8 cells, which were CD45RO-negative and positively selected for CCR7. The sample taken for sequencing was naive CD8+ T cells sorted from blood. This receptor was identified in a man aged 25 to 40 in good health. This chain joins TRBV11-2 and TRBJ1-3; D unclear. The CDR3 DNA sequence: TGTGCCATCAGCCTGCTTTCTCTAACCAGACTGGACTCTGGAAACAACATATATTTT. Protein: CAISLLSLTRLDSGNNIYF.